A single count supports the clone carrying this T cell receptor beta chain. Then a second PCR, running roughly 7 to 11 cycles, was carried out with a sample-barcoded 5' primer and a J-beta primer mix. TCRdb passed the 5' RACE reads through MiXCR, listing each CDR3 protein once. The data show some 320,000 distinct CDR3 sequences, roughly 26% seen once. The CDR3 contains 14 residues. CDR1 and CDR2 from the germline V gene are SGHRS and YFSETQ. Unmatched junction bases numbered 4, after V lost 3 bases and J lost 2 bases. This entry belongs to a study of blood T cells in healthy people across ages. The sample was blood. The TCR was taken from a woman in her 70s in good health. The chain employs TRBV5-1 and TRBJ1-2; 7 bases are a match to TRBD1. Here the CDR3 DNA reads TGCGCCAGCAGCTCCGCGACAGGGAACTATGGCTACACCTTC. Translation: CASSSATGNYGYTF.